These T cell receptor beta chains were read from a single sample in a study of blood T cells in healthy people across ages. A single record per CDR3 protein comes from TCRdb applying MiXCR to the 5' RACE reads. Of under 1 million distinct CDR3 sequences in the sample, 40% to 50% were seen once. The material sequenced was blood. The receptors shown here come from a man aged 55 to 70 in good health. The CDR3 runs from the conserved cysteine through the conserved F or W. A D gene is named only where the DNA matches it firmly. A clone size is listed for some rows: how often the clone was seen (once, few, many), or a class if it is expanded.

>TRBV12-3/TRBV12-4|TRBJ2-5|.|few
TGTGCCAGCAGTATGACGGGGGAGACCCAGTACTTC
CASSMTGETQYF
>TRBV5-5|TRBJ1-6|TRBD1|.
TGTGCCAGCAGCTCCCGGACAGGGAAGAATTCACCCCTCCACTTT
CASSSRTGKNSPLHF
>TRBV29-1|TRBJ2-7|.|many
TGCAGCGTGGGGGGACAGAGCTACGAGCAGTACTTC
CSVGGQSYEQYF
>TRBV6-5|TRBJ2-1|.|.
TGTGCCAGCAGTTACTCGGTACAGGGATATGAGCAGTTCTTC
CASSYSVQGYEQFF
>TRBV20-1|TRBJ1-1|TRBD1|.
TGCAGTGTTTCCGGGACAGGGACCACTGAAGCTTTCTTT
CSVSGTGTTEAFF
>TRBV19|TRBJ2-2|.|.
TGTGCCAGTAGTTGGCAGGGGGGAACCGGGGAGCTGTTTTTT
CASSWQGGTGELFF
>TRBV19|TRBJ2-4|.|.
TGTGCCAGTAGTGTTGCCAGCGCCAAAAACATTCAGTACTTC
CASSVASAKNIQYF
>TRBV5-1|TRBJ2-7|.|few
TGCGCCAGCAGCGCCCGGGACCCCCCCTACGAGCAGTACTTC
CASSARDPPYEQYF
>TRBV6-1|TRBJ2-5|.|.
TGTGCCAGCAGGAGGTCCATCTATCAAGAGACCCAGTACTTC
CASRRSIYQETQYF
>TRBV12-3/TRBV12-4|TRBJ2-7|.|once
TGTGCCAGCAGGTCACGGGACTTCGGCTCCTACAATGAGCAGTACTTC
CASRSRDFGSYNEQYF
>TRBV20-1|TRBJ2-4|TRBD2|few
TGCAGTGCTAGAGATCTGGCGGGGGGCAGGAACATTCAGTACTTC
CSARDLAGGRNIQYF
>TRBV7-3|TRBJ2-5|.|.
TGTGCCAGCAGCAAATTCGGGACAAGGTACCAAGAGACCCAGTACTTC
CASSKFGTRYQETQYF
>TRBV12-3/TRBV12-4|TRBJ1-2|.|.
TGTGCCAGCAGAGGTGGGGTGGGTGGCTACACCTTC
CASRGGVGGYTF
>TRBV5-1|TRBJ2-1|.|.
TGCGCCAGCAAGCTCTCCTACAATGAGCAGTTCTTC
CASKLSYNEQFF
>TRBV14|TRBJ2-3|TRBD2|.
TGTGCCAGCAGCCAAGCGTGGACTAGCGGGGCCTCTAGCACAGATACGCAGTATTTT
CASSQAWTSGASSTDTQYF
>TRBV7-2|TRBJ2-7|.|once
TGTGCCAGCAGCGAACTTCGGGGGTCCTACGAGCAGTACTTC
CASSELRGSYEQYF
>TRBV18|TRBJ2-7|TRBD2|.
TGTGCCAGCTCGCCTTGGGGAGGGTTCGACAATGAGCAGTACTTC
CASSPWGGFDNEQYF
>TRBV18|TRBJ1-2|TRBD1|.
TGTGCCAGCTCAACGGACAGGGGAATAAGAGGCTACACCTTC
CASSTDRGIRGYTF
>TRBV20-1|TRBJ2-7|.|.
TGCAGTGCTATTATTAGCGGTCTCTCCTACGAGCAGTACTTC
CSAIISGLSYEQYF
>TRBV15|TRBJ2-1|.|.
TGTGCCACCAGCAGAGATGCGGGCAGGAATGAGCAGTTCTTC
CATSRDAGRNEQFF
>TRBV7-2|TRBJ2-3|.|few
TGTGCCAGCAGCTCCACCGGGGGAAGGAATACGCAGTATTTT
CASSSTGGRNTQYF
>TRBV12-3/TRBV12-4|TRBJ2-3|.|.
TGTGCCAGCAGTTTAGGTGCTCTAGAGGATACGCAGTATTTT
CASSLGALEDTQYF
>TRBV12-3/TRBV12-4|TRBJ1-5|.|.
TGTGCCAGCAGTTTTAAAGGGCTCAATCAGCCCCAGCATTTT
CASSFKGLNQPQHF
>TRBV5-1|TRBJ1-1|.|.
TGCGCCAGCAGCTTGATTCCAGGGTCCGGGAACACTGAAGCTTTCTTT
CASSLIPGSGNTEAFF
>TRBV11-3|TRBJ1-2|.|once
TGTGCCAGCAGCAAACAGGAGACCTCTGGCTACACCTTC
CASSKQETSGYTF
>TRBV29-1|TRBJ2-7|TRBD2|.
TGCAGCGTTACTGGATCTAGCGGGGGTAGTCTCTACGAGCAGTACTTC
CSVTGSSGGSLYEQYF
>TRBV27|TRBJ2-1|.|few
TGTGCCAGCAGTTCCGAGACAGGCAGCTCCTACAATGAGCAGTTCTTC
CASSSETGSSYNEQFF
>TRBV10-3|TRBJ2-3|.|.
TGTGCCACAGCAGGGGGGGATGGAGATACGCAGTATTTT
CATAGGDGDTQYF
>TRBV10-3|TRBJ2-6|.|few
TGTGCCATCAGTGGGGGCAGGAGCTCTGGGGCCAACGTCCTGACTTTC
CAISGGRSSGANVLTF
>TRBV11-1|TRBJ2-3|.|many
TGTGCCAGCAGCCACGGGGGTAGGCAGTATTTT
CASSHGGRQYF
>TRBV29-1|TRBJ2-5|.|few
TGCAGCGTTGAAGATCGGGGTGAGACCCAGTACTTC
CSVEDRGETQYF
>TRBV20-1|TRBJ2-3|TRBD2|.
TGCAGTGCTAGGTGGACTAGCGGCAGCACAGATACGCAGTATTTT
CSARWTSGSTDTQYF
>TRBV3-1|TRBJ2-7|TRBD1|many
TGTGCCAGCAGGCGCGAAGGGACAGGCGGTGAGCAGTACTTC
CASRREGTGGEQYF
>TRBV29-1|TRBJ2-3|.|many
TGCAGCGTTGAAAGGGGGGGCACAGATACGCAGTATTTT
CSVERGGTDTQYF
>TRBV20-1|TRBJ1-3|.|.
TGCAGTGCTAGACCCCGGACAGTTCTCTCTGGAAACACCATATATTTT
CSARPRTVLSGNTIYF
>TRBV6-6|TRBJ1-5|.|once
TGTGCCAGCAGCCAGACAGGCCTGATATATCAGCCCCAGCATTTT
CASSQTGLIYQPQHF
>TRBV6-5|TRBJ2-5|TRBD1|few
TGTGCCAGCAGTCAGACAGGGGCCGATGAGCAGTACTTC
CASSQTGADEQYF
>TRBV3-1|TRBJ2-5|.|.
TGTGCCAGCAGCCTTCCCGGGACGGGGCGTGAAGAGACCCAGTACTTC
CASSLPGTGREETQYF
>TRBV3-1|TRBJ2-1|.|.
TGTGCCAGCAGCCAAGCCAAGGGTGAGCAGTTCTTC
CASSQAKGEQFF
>TRBV6-5|TRBJ2-1|.|.
TGTGCCAGCAACGGCGGAACCTACAATGAGCAGTTCTTC
CASNGGTYNEQFF
>TRBV29-1|TRBJ1-2|.|.
TGCAGCGTGGCCCGGGACCCCGGGGACTATGGCTACACCTTC
CSVARDPGDYGYTF
>TRBV5-1|TRBJ2-3|TRBD2|.
TGCGCCAGCAGCTTGGCGGCGGGAGGCACAGATACGCAGTATTTT
CASSLAAGGTDTQYF
>TRBV18|TRBJ2-7|.|few
TGTGCCAGCTCACCGGATCAGGGACGGACCTCCTACGAGCAGTACTTC
CASSPDQGRTSYEQYF
>TRBV7-9|TRBJ1-1|.|.
TGTGCCAGCAGCTTAGTGCTGGGTCTGGGGACTGAAGCTTTCTTT
CASSLVLGLGTEAFF
>TRBV19|TRBJ2-3|TRBD1|.
TGTGCCAGTAGTTGGGACAGGACCACAGATACGCAGTATTTT
CASSWDRTTDTQYF
>TRBV10-3|TRBJ2-5|.|few
TGTGCCATCAGGGGGGGCCCGGAGGAGACCCAGTACTTC
CAIRGGPEETQYF
>TRBV20-1|TRBJ2-5|TRBD2|once
TGCAGTGCTAGCGAAGATCTAGCGGGGGGCTACGAGCGGTACTTC
CSASEDLAGGYERYF
>TRBV28|TRBJ1-2|.|.
TGTGCCAGCAGTTTATCCGGACGGTATGGCTACACCTTC
CASSLSGRYGYTF
>TRBV28|TRBJ2-7|.|.
TGTGCCAGCAGTTTGACTCCGTACGGGCCGGAAGGGTCCCAGTACTTC
CASSLTPYGPEGSQYF
>TRBV27|TRBJ1-2|.|.
TGTGCCAGCAGTTCTCAGACTCGCTATGGCTACACCTTC
CASSSQTRYGYTF
>TRBV20-1|TRBJ1-1|.|.
TGCAGTGCTAGAGCGACAGCTACAACTGAAGCTTTCTTT
CSARATATTEAFF
>TRBV25-1|TRBJ1-6|.|.
TGTGCCAGCAGACCAGACAGAAATCTTAATTCACCCCTCCACTTT
CASRPDRNLNSPLHF
>TRBV18|TRBJ2-7|TRBD2|.
TGTGCCAGCTCACCTTGGGGAGGGAGCTCCTACGAGCAGTACTTC
CASSPWGGSSYEQYF
>TRBV7-2|TRBJ2-5|.|.
TGTGCCAGCAGCTTGGCAGGGAGGTGGCAAGAGACCCAGTACTTC
CASSLAGRWQETQYF
>TRBV7-9|TRBJ2-7|.|.
TGTGCCAGCAGCCCCGCGGCTCGCGGCAGGCGGGTCGAGCAGTACTTC
CASSPAARGRRVEQYF
>TRBV30|TRBJ2-6|.|few
TGTGCCTGGAGTGAGGGGAACTCTGGGGCCAACGTCCTGACTTTC
CAWSEGNSGANVLTF